This passage covers 32 T cell receptor beta chains from one sample sequenced in a study of T cell repertoires in cytomegalovirus infection. One entry per CDR3 protein, called by TCRdb with MiXCR from the reads. The sample has about 310,000 distinct CDR3 sequences; 15% to 20% are singletons. Sequencing used PBMCs. The receptors originated from a human donor in good health (CMV status not recorded). Some clones in this sample may be carry-over from other donors' samples.

This clonotype was detected ten times or more. The rearrangement joins TRBV6-5 to TRBJ1-3; 9 bases fit TRBD1. The CDR3 totals 18 residues. Unmatched junction bases numbered 6, after V lost 0 bases and J lost 0 bases. Germline CDR1 and CDR2: MNHEY and SVGAGI. As DNA, the CDR3 is TGTGCCAGCAGTTACTCCCGGGACAGGGCCCACTCTGGAAACACCATATATTTT. As protein: CASSYSRDRAHSGNTIYF.

Ten or more counts support this clonotype. This chain links TRBV7-8 with TRBJ1-6, with D unresolved. The ends were cut back, 3 bases at V and 9 bases at J, with 12 bases in the middle. Germline V gene lookup returns CDR1 SGHVS and CDR2 FQNEAQ. The CDR3 consists of 14 residues. CDR3 loop: CASSFGLSVSPLHF. The CDR3 DNA sequence: TGTGCCAGCAGCTTCGGATTGAGTGTTTCACCCCTCCACTTT. Full variable domain (rest looked up from reference TRBV7-8 and TRBJ1-6): GAGVSQSPRYKVAKRGQDVALRCDPISGHVSLFWYQQALGQGPEFLTYFQNEAQLDKSGLPSDRFFAERPEGSVSTLKIQRTQQEDSAVYLCASSFGLSVSPLHFGNGTRLTVT.

The table lists this clonotype with many counts. The gene calls are TRBV7-9 and TRBJ2-3; 14 nucleotides line up with TRBD2. This CDR3 contains 16 residues. Losses at the gene ends were 5 bases for V and 2 bases for J; bases not matched to a gene: 3. Germline CDR1 SEHNR, CDR2 FQNEAQ (reference sequence). The CDR3 sequence: CASSRGLAGVTDTQYF. DNA of the CDR3: TGTGCCAGCAGCCGGGGACTAGCGGGGGTCACAGATACGCAGTATTTT.

This clonotype came up many times. The chain is built from TRBV19 and TRBJ2-2, with a tentative D call TRBD1 (5 bases). The V end lost 6 bases, the J end lost 5 bases, and 16 bases lay between the germline ends. Germline V gene lookup returns CDR1 LNHDA and CDR2 SQIVND (reference sequence). This CDR3 comprises 15 residues. CDR3 region: CASSQYDRQTGELFF. The CDR3 coding sequence is TGTGCCAGTAGCCAATACGACAGACAAACCGGGGAGCTGTTTTTT.

The V and J genes are TRBV6-8 and TRBJ1-5, with 9 bases matching TRBD1. The V segment lost 6 bases and the J segment 7 bases; nucleotides outside the gene matches: 7. This CDR3 is built from 14 residues. CDR1 is MNHGY and CDR2 is SAAAGT in the germline V gene. CDR3 in amino acids: CASRNTGGGQPQHF. The CDR3 coding sequence is TGTGCCAGCAGGAACACAGGGGGCGGCCAGCCCCAGCATTTT.

This clonotype was picked up many times. This chain uses TRBV4-1 with TRBJ2-5; D possibly corresponds to TRBD2 (6 bases). This CDR3 comprises 15 residues. Trimming shortened V by 4 bases and J by 4 bases, and 16 bases separated the two germline ends. The V gene's germline CDR1 is MGHRA and CDR2 YSYEKL. The CDR3 nucleotides are TGCGCCAGCAGCCTTGTCGAGGTGGGAGGAGAGACCCAGTACTTC. The encoded protein is CASSLVEVGGETQYF.

This clonotype was detected many times. V usage is TRBV5-4 and J usage is TRBJ2-7; D is possibly TRBD2 (5 bases). Germline V gene sequence: CDR1 SGHNT, CDR2 YYREEE (reference sequence). This CDR3 has 13 residues. V was trimmed by 0 bases and J by 3 bases, leaving 7 bases between them. Here the CDR3 reads CASSLDGIYEQYF. The CDR3 DNA reads as TGTGCCAGCAGCTTGGACGGGATCTACGAGCAGTACTTC.

A few counts support this clonotype. The chain joins TRBV28 to TRBJ2-1, with 12 bases lining up with TRBD2. V lost 6 bases to trimming and J lost 7 bases; unmatched junction nucleotides: 7. This CDR3 comprises 15 residues. In germline, CDR1 is MDHEN, CDR2 SYDVKM. The CDR3 DNA follows: TGTGCCAGCAGCCGCGGACTAGCGGGGAGGAATGAGCAGTTCTTC. Its translation: CASSRGLAGRNEQFF.

This clonotype has only a few counts. The chain has TRBV25-1 and TRBJ2-7; tentatively, D is TRBD1 (5 bases). The CDR3 length is 11 residues. Germline V gene sequence: CDR1 MGHDK, CDR2 SYGVNS. Trimming removed 5 bases from V and 7 bases from J, with 9 bases in between. The DNA of the CDR3 is TGTGCCAGCAGTTCTCAGGGTGAGCAGTACTTC. Protein: CASSSQGEQYF.

The chain has TRBV6-2 or TRBV6-3 and TRBJ2-5; TRBD2 might be the D (6 bases). This CDR3 has 15 amino acids. Germline V CDR1 and CDR2: MNHEY, SVGEGT. With 2 bases removed from V and 5 bases from J, the gap between germline ends came to 15 bases. DNA for the CDR3: TGTGCCAGCAGTTACATGGAGGGATCTCGGGAGACCCAGTACTTC. This codes for CASSYMEGSRETQYF.

The V and J genes are TRBV28 and TRBJ1-2, with TRBD1 identical over 10 bases. This CDR3 contains 14 residues. V shed 5 bases, J shed 5 bases, and the junction held 5 bases outside the gene matches. Germline assignment: CDR1 MDHEN and CDR2 SYDVKM. The CDR3 reads CASSGGQGPYGYTF. The DNA of the CDR3 is TGTGCCAGCAGTGGGGGACAGGGGCCTTATGGCTACACCTTC.

CDR3 in amino acids: CASSDRTSSYNEQFF. The CDR3 DNA reads TGTGCCAGCAGCGATCGGACAAGCTCCTACAATGAGCAGTTCTTC. This chain links TRBV2 with TRBJ2-1; a possible D gene is TRBD1 (5 bases). CDR1 is SNHLY and CDR2 is FYNNEI in the germline V gene. Trimming took 6 bases from V and 0 from J, leaving 12 bases between them. The CDR3 sequence is 15 residues long.

In regard to this clonotype: Mismatch with germline at one junction end may stem from a read error. The chain recombines TRBV4-2 with TRBJ2-7; TRBD1 or TRBD2 may be the D gene (6 bases each). CDR3 size: 15 residues. Germline V gene data show CDR1 as LGHNA and CDR2 as YNFKEQ. The CDR3 loop is CASSQVSGDSCEQYF. DNA of the CDR3: TGTGCCAGCAGCCAAGTTTCAGGGGACTCCTGCGAGCAGTACTTC.

This clonotype was seen ten or more times. The CDR3 region has the DNA TGCAGTGCTCTTGACAGGGTCGGCACAGATACGCAGTATTTT. Translated: CSALDRVGTDTQYF. V usage is TRBV20-1 and J usage is TRBJ2-3; the match to TRBD1 covers 7 bases. This CDR3 spans 14 amino acids. Germline assignment: CDR1 DFQATT and CDR2 SNEGSKA (reference sequence). The J segment lost 1 base and the V segment lost 5 bases, leaving 6 bases of the junction unmatched.

This clonotype was seen more than once but under ten times. The gene calls are TRBV20-1 and TRBJ2-7; D unclear. Germline CDR1 and CDR2: DFQATT and SNEGSKA (reference sequence). CDR3 length equals 14 residues. The ends were cut back, 2 bases at V and 4 bases at J, with 15 bases in the middle. DNA for the CDR3: TGCAGTGCTAGATCACCTACTCTAGTGTACGAGCAGTACTTC. Translating it yields CSARSPTLVYEQYF.

Remarks on this clonotype: Possible read error: a much larger clone is one base away. V is TRBV5-6 and J is TRBJ2-1, with 7 bases fitting TRBD1. The CDR3 contains 12 residues. Germline-derived CDR1 and CDR2 are SGHDT and YYEEEE. The CDR3 loop is CSSRTGEDEQFF. For the CDR3, the DNA is TGTTCCAGCCGTACAGGGGAAGATGAGCAGTTCTTC.

This clonotype has ten or more counts. This chain joins TRBV11-3 and TRBJ2-3; the match to TRBD2 covers 7 bases. This CDR3 is built from 16 residues. Per germline, CDR1 SGHNT and CDR2 YENEEA. V shed 5 bases, J shed 0 bases, and the junction held 8 bases outside the gene matches. CDR3: CASSLTLADSTDTQYF. The CDR3, as DNA: TGTGCCAGCAGCCTCACTCTAGCGGACAGCACAGATACGCAGTATTTT. The whole variable domain, filled in from reference TRBV11-3 and TRBJ2-3, reads EAGVVQSPRYKIIEKKQPVAFWCNPISGHNTLYWYLQNLGQGPELLIRYENEEAVDDSQLPKDRFSAERLKGVDSTLKIQPAELGDSAVYLCASSLTLADSTDTQYFGPGTRLTVL.

The J gene is TRBJ1-2, the V gene TRBV20-1, with D possibly TRBD1 on 6 matching bases. Germline-derived CDR1 and CDR2 are DFQATT and SNEGSKA (reference sequence). With 0 bases removed from V and 0 bases from J, the gap between germline ends came to 17 bases. The CDR3 extends over 17 amino acids. DNA of the CDR3: TGCAGTGCTAGAGATTTGGGGGGCTCAAAAGCTAACTATGGCTACACCTTC. It yields the protein CSARDLGGSKANYGYTF.

This clonotype was counted a few times. This chain uses TRBV20-1 with TRBJ2-7; 10 bases fit TRBD2. There are 14 residues in the CDR3. Germline lookup yields CDR1 DFQATT and CDR2 SNEGSKA (reference sequence). Trimming removed 3 bases from V and 2 bases from J; junction bases left unmatched: 4. CDR3 DNA: TGCAGTGCTAGGGACACTAGCGGGACCTACGAGCAGTACTTC. As protein: CSARDTSGTYEQYF.

Only a few counts were recorded for this clonotype. V is TRBV20-1 and J is TRBJ2-3; 10 bases fit TRBD2. CDR3 length: 15 amino acids. V gave up 4 bases and J gave up 2 bases; unmatched junction bases: 6. Germline CDR1 and CDR2: DFQATT and SNEGSKA (reference sequence). CDR3 coding DNA: TGCAGTGCTACAAGAGCGGGGGGGCCCACAGATACGCAGTATTTT. Translation gives CSATRAGGPTDTQYF.

The gene calls are TRBV24-1 and TRBJ1-1; 7 bases map to TRBD1. The ends lost 1 base at V and 3 bases at J; junction bases unmatched: 10. Per germline, CDR1 KGHDR and CDR2 SFDVKD. This CDR3 has 17 amino acids. The chain's CDR3 is CATSDLGTAERDTEAFF. The CDR3 nucleotides are TGTGCCACCAGTGATTTAGGGACAGCGGAGAGGGACACTGAAGCTTTCTTT.

The rearrangement uses TRBV9 and TRBJ2-7; possible D gene TRBD2, 5 bases. The germline V gene has CDR1 SGDLS and CDR2 YYNGEE. Deletions cut 2 bases from V and 5 bases from J, with 14 bases between. The CDR3 consists of 14 residues. CDR3 sequence: CASSVSGSVHEQYF. The CDR3 region has the DNA TGTGCCAGCAGCGTGTCGGGGTCGGTCCACGAGCAGTACTTC.

This chain connects TRBV28 to TRBJ2-7, with 8 bases fitting TRBD1. Trimming removed 6 bases from V and 1 base from J; junction bases left unmatched: 8. This CDR3 spans 15 amino acids. CDR1 and CDR2 from the germline V gene are MDHEN and SYDVKM. CDR3 nucleotides: TGTGCCAGCAGCTCGACAGGGGTCGGTTCCTACGAGCAGTACTTC. Translating it yields CASSSTGVGSYEQYF.

This clonotype appeared many times. The genes are TRBV7-2 and TRBJ1-6, with TRBD1 identical over 7 bases. The CDR3 extends over 15 amino acids. The germline CDR1 and CDR2 sequences are SGHTA and FQGNSA. With 6 bases clipped from V and 6 bases from J, the junction kept 8 bases outside the gene matches. CDR3 residues: CASRPLGTANSPLHF. In DNA, the CDR3 is TGTGCCAGCAGACCACTGGGGACAGCTAATTCACCCCTCCACTTT.

This clonotype was found many times. CDR3 loop: CASSWGLAEKETQYF. The DNA of the CDR3 is TGTGCCAGCAGCTGGGGACTAGCGGAAAAAGAGACCCAGTACTTC. The rearrangement joins TRBV7-2 to TRBJ2-5; TRBD2 aligns across 11 bases. CDR1 is SGHTA, CDR2 FQGNSA, per germline. The CDR3 sequence is 15 residues long. Trimming at V came to 4 bases and at J to 3 bases, leaving 4 bases not matched to a gene.

The sample holds many counts of this clonotype. This sequence joins TRBV7-2 and TRBJ2-2; 8 positions match TRBD1. Germline V gene sequence: CDR1 SGHTA, CDR2 FQGNSA. The CDR3 covers 16 residues. V shed 5 bases and J 8 bases; nucleotides not matched to a gene: 13. This CDR3 is CASSLSSGQVEGELFF. The CDR3 DNA reads as TGTGCCAGCAGCCTCAGCTCGGGACAGGTGGAGGGGGAGCTGTTTTTT.

This clonotype was picked up a small number of times. CDR3 sequence: CASSIRLAGATDTQYF. Written as DNA, the CDR3 is TGTGCCAGTAGTATCAGACTAGCGGGGGCCACAGATACGCAGTATTTT. The V and J genes are TRBV19 and TRBJ2-3; 12 nucleotides agree with TRBD2. The germline gives CDR1 LNHDA, CDR2 SQIVND (reference sequence). V dropped 3 bases and J dropped 2; count of bases not matched to a gene: 3. There are 16 residues in the CDR3.

This clonotype was seen a handful of times. V gene TRBV6-8 combines with J gene TRBJ1-1, with TRBD1 as a possible D gene (5 bases). This CDR3 is 15 amino acids long. Germline assignment: CDR1 MNHGY and CDR2 SAAAGT. Trimming cost V 6 bases and J 1 base, with 15 bases left between them. In DNA form, the CDR3 reads TGTGCCAGCAGCCTAAACCTGGGGGGGAACACTGAAGCTTTCTTT. As protein: CASSLNLGGNTEAFF.

The sample holds a few counts of this clonotype. The chain uses TRBV2 and TRBJ2-1, with 7 bases lining up with TRBD1. The CDR3 length is 14 residues. Germline CDR1 reads SNHLY; CDR2 reads FYNNEI. The V gene end was trimmed by 1 base and the J gene end by 9 bases; junction bases not matched to a gene: 6. DNA of the CDR3: TGTGCCAGCAGTGAAGTGTCCAGGGACAGTGAGCAGTTCTTC. Protein sequence: CASSEVSRDSEQFF.

This clonotype occurred many times. This rearrangement joins TRBV10-3 to TRBJ1-1; D call uncertain. CDR3 length: 15 residues. The germline V gene has CDR1 ENHRY and CDR2 SYGVKD. V lost 3 bases and J lost 1, with 12 bases in between. The CDR3 protein is CAISESSYTNTEAFF. The DNA for the CDR3 is TGTGCCATCAGTGAAAGCTCATATACGAACACTGAAGCTTTCTTT.

This clonotype has a count of ten or more. This sequence joins TRBV12-3 or TRBV12-4 and TRBJ2-1; D unresolved. CDR3 length: 13 residues. V dropped 1 base and J dropped 5 bases, with 6 bases sitting between them. This CDR3 reads CASSLVQNNEQFF. Written as DNA, the CDR3 is TGTGCCAGCAGTTTAGTACAGAACAATGAGCAGTTCTTC.

This clonotype was seen only a few times. The genes are TRBV18 and TRBJ1-5; D remains ambiguous. Between the trimmed V and J ends, which lost 3 bases and 4 bases, there was a span of 13 bases. Germline loops: CDR1 KGHSH, CDR2 LQKENI. This CDR3 is built from 15 residues. The CDR3 spells CASSPPGPTNQPQHF. The CDR3 nucleotides are TGTGCCAGCTCACCCCCGGGCCCTACGAATCAGCCCCAGCATTTT.